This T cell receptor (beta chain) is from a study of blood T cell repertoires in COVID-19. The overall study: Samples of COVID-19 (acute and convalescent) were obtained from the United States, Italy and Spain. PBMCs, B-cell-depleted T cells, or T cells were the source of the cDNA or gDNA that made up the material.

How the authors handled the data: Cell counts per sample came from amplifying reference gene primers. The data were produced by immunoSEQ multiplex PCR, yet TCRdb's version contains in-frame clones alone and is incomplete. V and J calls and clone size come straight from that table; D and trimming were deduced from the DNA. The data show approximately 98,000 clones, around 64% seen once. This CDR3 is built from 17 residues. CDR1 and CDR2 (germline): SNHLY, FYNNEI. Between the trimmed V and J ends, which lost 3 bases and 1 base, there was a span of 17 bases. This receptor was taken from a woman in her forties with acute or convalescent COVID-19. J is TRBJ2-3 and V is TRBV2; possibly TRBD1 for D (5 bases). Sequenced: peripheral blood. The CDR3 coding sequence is TGTGCCAGCAGTGATTGGGGCAAAAGCAAGGGCACAGATACGCAGTATTTT. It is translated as CASSDWGKSKGTDTQYF.